The clone carrying this T cell receptor (beta chain) was detected many times. This sample stems from a study of Ad26.COV2.S vaccination and SARS-CoV-2 variants. Study-level information: Doses of Ad26.COV2.S were injected into muscle once or twice, 56 days apart.

The CDR3 totals 16 residues. The germline V gene encodes CDR1 GTSNPN and CDR2 SVGIG (reference sequence). Trimming took 3 bases from V and 4 from J; bases not matched to a gene: 10. This table comes from immunoSEQ multiplex PCR, and its TCRdb copy is limited to in-frame clones, with some not included. The repertoire consists of just over 350,000 clones, with around 84% occurring once and the leading ten covering around 3%. Treatment noted: about 20 received Ad26.COV2.S at low or high dose, single or two shots; several received placebo; per-sample allocation not given. Vaccine and placebo recipients were sampled on day 63 after the first injection. Boston provided a donor who was an adult aged 18-55 years.

The clonotype comes from a person between 18 and 65 years old who received the Ad26.COV2.S COVID-19 vaccine or a placebo. This sample comprised peripheral blood, obtained in a trial of Ad26.COV2.S vaccine versus placebo. The gene calls are TRBV30 and TRBJ1-4; the match to TRBD1 covers 8 bases. The CDR3 sequence is CAWRRQGRYGNEKLFF. CDR3 DNA sequence: TGTGCCTGGAGACGACAGGGGCGTTACGGTAATGAAAAACTGTTTTTT.